Listed below are T cell receptor beta chains from one sample, sequenced in a study of cytomegalovirus exposure and HLA in healthy donors. This table comes from immunoSEQ multiplex PCR, and its TCRdb copy is limited to in-frame clones, with some not included. This table has roughly 150,000 clones, over 70% appearing once. Sequencing input: PBMCs. The receptors shown here come from a young man in good health and CMV-seronegative. Both conserved end residues are part of each CDR3. D genes are given only for firm matches. Clone size is shown for a subset of rows, as once, few, many or a class of expanded clone.

TRBV2,few,TRBJ2-3,TRBD2,TGTGCCAGCAGCGACCGGACTAGTCGGGATACGCAGTATTTT,CASSDRTSRDTQYF
TRBV18,once,TRBJ2-7,.,TGTGCCAGCTCACATGACAGCTCCTACGAGCAGTACTTC,CASSHDSSYEQYF
TRBV20-1,.,TRBJ1-2,.,TGCAGTGGCAGGGTGAACTATGGCTACACCTTC,CSGRVNYGYTF
TRBV4-2,.,TRBJ1-1,.,TGTGCCAGCAGCCAAGATTACACGGGCAGGGACACTGAAGCTTTCTTT,CASSQDYTGRDTEAFF
TRBV7-9,.,TRBJ2-3,TRBD2,TGTGCCAGCAGCTTAGGTAGGGGCCTAGCGGGAGCCCCAGATACGCAGTATTTT,CASSLGRGLAGAPDTQYF
TRBV6-1,.,TRBJ2-3,TRBD2,TGTGCCAGCGGGGGACTAGCGGGAGGCACAGATACGCAGTATTTT,CASGGLAGGTDTQYF
TRBV15,.,TRBJ1-1,TRBD1,TGTGCCACCAGCACTGACAGGGTAGGAGCTTTCTTT,CATSTDRVGAFF
TRBV5-6,once,TRBJ1-2,.,TGTGCCAGCAGCCAGATTAACTATGGCTACACCTTC,CASSQINYGYTF
TRBV11-2,.,TRBJ2-7,TRBD1,TGTGCCAGCAGCTCGCCACCCGGGACAGATTACGAGCAGTACTTC,CASSSPPGTDYEQYF
TRBV28,.,TRBJ2-7,TRBD2,TGTGCCAGCAGGGGGGGACTACCCCCCAACGAGCAGTACTTC,CASRGGLPPNEQYF
TRBV28,.,TRBJ2-7,TRBD2,TGTGCCAGCAGTTTTTCGGCGGGAGCTGACGAGCAGTACTTC,CASSFSAGADEQYF
TRBV7-2,.,TRBJ1-5,TRBD1,TGTGCCAGCAGGGCCGGGACAGGGGTAGGGCCCCAGCATTTT,CASRAGTGVGPQHF
TRBV18,.,TRBJ2-3,.,TGTGCCAGCTCACCCCTCACAGCAGATACGCAGTATTTT,CASSPLTADTQYF
TRBV9,.,TRBJ2-1,TRBD2,TGTGCCAGCAGCGTTAGCGGGAGGGACAATGAGCAGTTCTTC,CASSVSGRDNEQFF
TRBV4-1,.,TRBJ1-2,.,TGCGCCAGCAGCCAAGACAGGGCTAACTATGGCTACACCTTC,CASSQDRANYGYTF
TRBV11-3,once,TRBJ2-5,.,TGTGCCAGCAGCTCCCGGGGTGCGGGAGAGACCCAGTACTTC,CASSSRGAGETQYF
TRBV28,.,TRBJ2-2,TRBD1,TGTGCCAGCAGTTTCCGGACAGGGACGAACACCGGGGAGCTGTTTTTT,CASSFRTGTNTGELFF
TRBV4-1,.,TRBJ1-5,TRBD1,TGCGCCAGCAGCCACCCGACAGGGAGCAATCAGCCCCAGCATTTT,CASSHPTGSNQPQHF
TRBV9,.,TRBJ1-2,TRBD1,TGTGCCAGCAGCGTAGATTGGACTCTCTCCGGGACAGGGAATGGCTACACCTTC,CASSVDWTLSGTGNGYTF
TRBV28,.,TRBJ1-3,.,TGTGCCAGCAGTTTATCCGGAGGGGCGTCGAGCTCTGGAAACACCATATATTTT,CASSLSGGASSSGNTIYF
TRBV21-1,.,TRBJ2-4,.,TGTGCCAGCAGCAGTGATGGGGACAGAAAATTTAGACTAGCCAAAAACATTCAGTACTTC,CASSSDGDRKFRLAKNIQYF
TRBV4-2,.,TRBJ2-7,TRBD2,TGTGCCAGCAGCCAAGGGTCTAGCGGGTACGAGCAGTACTTC,CASSQGSSGYEQYF
TRBV18,.,TRBJ2-2,.,TGTGCCAGTATACTGCGTTTCGGGTCGAACACCGGGGAGCTGTTTTTT,CASILRFGSNTGELFF
TRBV5-6,once,TRBJ2-7,TRBD1,TGTGCCAGCAGCTTGGTCCGGGACAGATCCTACGAGCAGTACTTC,CASSLVRDRSYEQYF
TRBV28,.,TRBJ2-7,.,TGTGCCAGCAGTTTAGTCGGCTACGAGCAGTACTTC,CASSLVGYEQYF
TRBV7-2,.,TRBJ1-5,.,TGTGCCAGCAGCTTACGACTAAATCAGCCCCAGCATTTT,CASSLRLNQPQHF
TRBV5-6,.,TRBJ1-1,TRBD1,TGTGCCAGCAGCCCAGGGGGCACTGAAGCTTTCTTT,CASSPGGTEAFF
TRBV29-1,.,TRBJ1-1,TRBD1,TGCAGCGTTTGCATACCAGGGGGTTCGAACACTGAAGCTTTCTTT,CSVCIPGGSNTEAFF
TRBV5-1,.,TRBJ1-6,.,TGCGCCAGCAGCTTGGCCGGAGACCCCGGTAATTCACCCCTCCACTTT,CASSLAGDPGNSPLHF
TRBV6-5,.,TRBJ2-7,TRBD1,TGTGCCAGCAAACACGTCAGGGGGCTTGCCTACGAGCAGTACTTC,CASKHVRGLAYEQYF
TRBV28,.,TRBJ2-3,TRBD1,TGTGCCAGCACGCGGGACAGGGGAGCAGATACGCAGTATTTT,CASTRDRGADTQYF
TRBV20-1,few,TRBJ2-5,.,TGCAGTGCTACTCAAGAGACCCAGTACTTC,CSATQETQYF
TRBV9,.,TRBJ2-2,TRBD2,TGTGCCAGCAGCGTAGGTGGGGGGGGGAACACCGGGGAGCTGTTTTTT,CASSVGGGGNTGELFF
TRBV5-1,.,TRBJ2-7,TRBD1,TGCGCCAGCAGCTTAGCTACAGGGGCCTACGAGCAGTACTTC,CASSLATGAYEQYF
TRBV4-2,.,TRBJ2-7,TRBD1,TGTGCCAGCAGCCAAGAATTACAGGGGATTACCCTCTACGAGCAGTACTTC,CASSQELQGITLYEQYF
TRBV28,few,TRBJ2-5,TRBD1,TGTGCCAGCAGTTCGATCCAGACAGGGGGCGGTGCCGAGACCCAGTACTTC,CASSSIQTGGGAETQYF
TRBV18,.,TRBJ2-6,TRBD1,TGTGCCAGCTCACCTACCCCCGGACAGGGAATATCTGGGGCCAACGTCCTGACTTTC,CASSPTPGQGISGANVLTF
TRBV6-5,.,TRBJ1-1,.,TGTGCCAGCAGTGAATTGGGTCCAGGTGAAGCTTTCTTT,CASSELGPGEAFF
TRBV19,.,TRBJ1-2,TRBD1,TGTGCCAGTAGTAGCGGACAGGCGCAATCCTATTATGGCTACACCTTC,CASSSGQAQSYYGYTF
TRBV2,few,TRBJ1-1,.,TGTGCCAGCAAAGACAGTGGCACTGAAGCTTTCTTT,CASKDSGTEAFF
TRBV6-5,.,TRBJ2-1,.,TGTGCCAGCAGCCGCCAGGGGACCACCACCAATGAGCAGTTCTTC,CASSRQGTTTNEQFF